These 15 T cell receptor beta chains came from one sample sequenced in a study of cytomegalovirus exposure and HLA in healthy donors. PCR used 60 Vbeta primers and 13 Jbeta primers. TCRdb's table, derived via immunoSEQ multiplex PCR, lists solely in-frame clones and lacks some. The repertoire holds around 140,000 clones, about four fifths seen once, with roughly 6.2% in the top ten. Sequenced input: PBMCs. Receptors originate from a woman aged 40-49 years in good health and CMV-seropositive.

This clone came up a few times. The chain's CDR3 is CASSLATGSYNEQFF. The CDR3 DNA follows: TGCGCCAGCAGCTTGGCCACGGGCTCCTACAATGAGCAGTTCTTC. The V gene is TRBV5-1, the J gene TRBJ2-1; D remains ambiguous. This CDR3 has 15 residues. Germline V gene lookup returns CDR1 SGHRS and CDR2 YFSETQ. V lost 0 bases, J lost 0 bases, and 7 bases lay in between.

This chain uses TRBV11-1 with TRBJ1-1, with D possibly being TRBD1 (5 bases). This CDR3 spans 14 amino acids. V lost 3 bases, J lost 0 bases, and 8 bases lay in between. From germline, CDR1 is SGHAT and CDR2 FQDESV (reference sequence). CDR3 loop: CASSLIGVNTEAFF. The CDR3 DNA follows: TGTGCCAGCAGCTTGATAGGGGTGAACACTGAAGCTTTCTTT.

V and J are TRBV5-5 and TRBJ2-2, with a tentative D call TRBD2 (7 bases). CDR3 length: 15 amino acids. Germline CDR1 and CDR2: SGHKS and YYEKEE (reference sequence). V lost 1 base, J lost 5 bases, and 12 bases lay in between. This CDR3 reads CASSLMGRGTGELFF. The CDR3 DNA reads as TGTGCCAGCAGCTTGATGGGGAGGGGGACCGGGGAGCTGTTTTTT.

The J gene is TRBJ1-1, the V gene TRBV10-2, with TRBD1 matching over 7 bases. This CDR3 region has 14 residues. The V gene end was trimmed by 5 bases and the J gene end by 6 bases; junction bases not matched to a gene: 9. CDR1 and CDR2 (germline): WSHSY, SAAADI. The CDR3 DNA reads TGCGCCAGCAGTACCGTGACAGGGATCGCTGAAGCTTTCTTT. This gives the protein CASSTVTGIAEAFF.

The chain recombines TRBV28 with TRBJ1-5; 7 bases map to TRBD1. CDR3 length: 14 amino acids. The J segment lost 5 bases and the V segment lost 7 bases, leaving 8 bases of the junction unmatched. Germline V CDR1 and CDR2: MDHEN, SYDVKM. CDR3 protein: CASNSNRGYQPQHF. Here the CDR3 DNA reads TGTGCCAGCAATAGTAACAGGGGTTATCAGCCCCAGCATTTT.

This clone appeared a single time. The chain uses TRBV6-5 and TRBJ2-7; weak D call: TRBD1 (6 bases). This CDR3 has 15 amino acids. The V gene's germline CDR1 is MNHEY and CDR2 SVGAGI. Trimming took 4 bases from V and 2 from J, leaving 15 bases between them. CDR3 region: CASSSLPRQAYEQYF. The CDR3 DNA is TGTGCCAGCAGTTCCCTTCCCCGACAGGCCTACGAGCAGTACTTC.

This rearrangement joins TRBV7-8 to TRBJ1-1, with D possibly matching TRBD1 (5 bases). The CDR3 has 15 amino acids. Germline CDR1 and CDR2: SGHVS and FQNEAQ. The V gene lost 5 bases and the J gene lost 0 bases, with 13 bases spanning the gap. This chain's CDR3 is CASSPGGFMNTEAFF. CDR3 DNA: TGTGCCAGCAGCCCGGGGGGGTTCATGAACACTGAAGCTTTCTTT.

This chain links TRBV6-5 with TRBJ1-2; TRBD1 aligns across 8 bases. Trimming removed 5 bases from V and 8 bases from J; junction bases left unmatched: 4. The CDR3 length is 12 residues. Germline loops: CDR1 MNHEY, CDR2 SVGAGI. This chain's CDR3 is CASSGQGGGYTF. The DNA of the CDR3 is TGTGCCAGCAGTGGACAGGGCGGGGGCTACACCTTC.

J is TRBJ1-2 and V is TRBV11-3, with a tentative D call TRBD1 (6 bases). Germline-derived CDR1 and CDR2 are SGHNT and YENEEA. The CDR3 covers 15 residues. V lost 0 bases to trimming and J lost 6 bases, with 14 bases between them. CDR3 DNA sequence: TGTGCCAGCAGCTTAGAGGCAGGGGTCGTCGATGGCTACACCTTC. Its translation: CASSLEAGVVDGYTF.

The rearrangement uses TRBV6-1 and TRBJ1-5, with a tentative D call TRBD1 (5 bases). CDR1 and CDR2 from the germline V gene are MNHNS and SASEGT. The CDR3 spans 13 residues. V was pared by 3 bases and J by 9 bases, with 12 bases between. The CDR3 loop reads CASSDQGRRPQHF. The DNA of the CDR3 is TGTGCCAGCAGTGACCAGGGTCGGCGGCCCCAGCATTTT.

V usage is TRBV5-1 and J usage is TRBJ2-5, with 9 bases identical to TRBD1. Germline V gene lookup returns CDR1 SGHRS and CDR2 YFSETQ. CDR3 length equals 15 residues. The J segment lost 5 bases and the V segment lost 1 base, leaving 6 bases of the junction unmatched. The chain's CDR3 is CASSLTGTGLETQYF. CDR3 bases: TGCGCCAGCAGCTTGACCGGGACAGGGCTGGAGACCCAGTACTTC. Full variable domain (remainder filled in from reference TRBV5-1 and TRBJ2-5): KAGVTQTPRYLIKTRGQQVTLSCSPISGHRSVSWYQQTPGQGLQFLFEYFSETQRNKGNFPGRFSGRQFSNSRSEMNVSTLELGDSALYLCASSLTGTGLETQYFGPGTRLLVL.

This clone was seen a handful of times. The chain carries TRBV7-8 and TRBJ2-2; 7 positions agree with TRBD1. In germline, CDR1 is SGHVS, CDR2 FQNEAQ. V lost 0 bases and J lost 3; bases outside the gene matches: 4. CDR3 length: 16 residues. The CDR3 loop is CASSLARGRYTGELFF. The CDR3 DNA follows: TGTGCCAGCAGCTTAGCGAGGGGGCGTTACACCGGGGAGCTGTTTTTT.

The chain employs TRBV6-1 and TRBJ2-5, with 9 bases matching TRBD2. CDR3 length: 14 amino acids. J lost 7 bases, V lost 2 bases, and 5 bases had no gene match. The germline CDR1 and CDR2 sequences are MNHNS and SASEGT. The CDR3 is CASSELAGMGTQYF. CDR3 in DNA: TGTGCCAGCAGTGAACTAGCGGGAATGGGGACCCAGTACTTC.

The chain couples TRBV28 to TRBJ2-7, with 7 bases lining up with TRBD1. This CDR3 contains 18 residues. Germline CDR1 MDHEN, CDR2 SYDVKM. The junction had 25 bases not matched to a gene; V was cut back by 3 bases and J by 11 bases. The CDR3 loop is CASSLALRQGGLIRGEYF. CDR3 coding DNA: TGTGCCAGCAGTTTGGCTCTCAGACAGGGTGGTCTCATACGAGGCGAGTACTTC.

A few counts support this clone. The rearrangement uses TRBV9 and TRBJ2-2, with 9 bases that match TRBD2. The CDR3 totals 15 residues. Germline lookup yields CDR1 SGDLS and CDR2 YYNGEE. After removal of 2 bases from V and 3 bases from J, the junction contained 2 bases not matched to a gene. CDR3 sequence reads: CASSVSGSDTGELFF. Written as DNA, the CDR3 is TGTGCCAGCAGCGTTAGCGGGAGTGACACCGGGGAGCTGTTTTTT. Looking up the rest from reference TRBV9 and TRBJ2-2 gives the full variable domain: DSGVTQTPKHLITATGQRVTLRCSPRSGDLSVYWYQQSLDQGLQFLIQYYNGEERAKGNILERFSAQQFPDLHSELNLSSLELGDSALYFCASSVSGSDTGELFFGEGSRLTVL.